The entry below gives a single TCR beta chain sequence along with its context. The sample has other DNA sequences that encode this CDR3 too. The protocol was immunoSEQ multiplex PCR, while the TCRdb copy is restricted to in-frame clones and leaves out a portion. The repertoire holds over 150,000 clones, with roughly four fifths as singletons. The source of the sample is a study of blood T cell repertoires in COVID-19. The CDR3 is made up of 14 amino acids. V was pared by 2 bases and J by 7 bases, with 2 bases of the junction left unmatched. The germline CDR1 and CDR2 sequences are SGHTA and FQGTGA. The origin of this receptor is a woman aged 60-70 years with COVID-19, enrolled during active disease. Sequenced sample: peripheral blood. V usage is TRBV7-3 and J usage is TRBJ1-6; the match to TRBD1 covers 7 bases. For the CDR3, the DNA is TGTGCCAGCAGCTTAGGGACAGTAAATTCACCCCTCCACTTT. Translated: CASSLGTVNSPLHF.